This entry lists 32 T cell receptor beta chains sequenced from one sample in a study of regulatory dendritic cells for organ transplantation. The protocol was immunoSEQ multiplex PCR, while the TCRdb copy is restricted to in-frame clones and leaves out a portion. The sample includes 20,000 to 25,000 clones, around 85% of them seen just once. CFSE-labeled sorted T cells met regulatory or mature dendritic cells for under 6 days. These receptors lack a known antigen. The sequenced sample consisted of naive CD4+ T cells from blood cultured with regulatory dendritic cells. Subset defined: CD45RA+ naive T cells. The receptors here all came from a human donor in good health.

The chain joins TRBV5-5 to TRBJ1-1; weak D call: TRBD1 (6 bases). The CDR3 is 15 residues long. CDR1 is SGHKS and CDR2 is YYEKEE in the germline V gene (reference sequence). V was cut by 2 bases and J by 2 bases, with 13 bases left in between. CDR3 sequence (DNA): TGTGCCAGCAGCTTCTTCAACAGGGCCAACACTGAAGCTTTCTTT. This encodes CASSFFNRANTEAFF.

The chain is built from TRBV7-2 and TRBJ1-4; D remains unclear. From germline, CDR1 is SGHTA and CDR2 FQGNSA. The V end was cut by 4 bases, the J end by 0 bases, with 12 bases between. The CDR3 totals 16 residues. The CDR3 sequence: CASSWGARATNEKLFF. In nucleotides, the CDR3 is TGTGCCAGCAGCTGGGGAGCACGAGCAACTAATGAAAAACTGTTTTTT. Drawing the rest from reference TRBV7-2 and TRBJ1-4, the complete variable domain is GAGVSQSPSNKVTEKGKDVELRCDPISGHTALYWYRQSLGQGLEFLIYFQGNSAPDKSGLPSDRFSAERTGGSVSTLTIQRTQQEDSAVYLCASSWGARATNEKLFFGSGTQLSVL.

V is TRBV29-1 and J is TRBJ1-1; 7 positions agree with TRBD1. The CDR3 sequence is 12 residues long. Trimming took 7 bases from V and 0 from J; bases not matched to a gene: 2. Germline V gene lookup returns CDR1 SQVTM and CDR2 ANQGSEA. The CDR3 spells CSGGQLNTEAFF. CDR3 coding DNA: TGCAGCGGGGGACAGTTGAACACTGAAGCTTTCTTT.

V gene TRBV4-3 combines with J gene TRBJ1-6, with D possibly matching TRBD1 (6 bases). The CDR3 runs to 16 residues. V shed 0 bases and J shed 10 bases, with 16 bases lying between them. Per the germline V gene, CDR1 is LGHNA and CDR2 is YSLEER. Here the CDR3 DNA reads TGCGCCAGCAGCCAAGATAGTGTGACAGGTCGCTCACCCCTCCACTTT. Its translation is CASSQDSVTGRSPLHF.

The chain joins TRBV7-2 to TRBJ2-3; D unclear. The germline V gene has CDR1 SGHTA and CDR2 FQGNSA. The CDR3 loop spans 13 amino acids. V lost 2 bases and J lost 5, with 8 bases in between. The DNA for the CDR3 is TGTGCCAGCAGCTTACAGCCTCAAGATACGCAGTATTTT. Protein sequence: CASSLQPQDTQYF.

The CDR3 DNA is TGTGCCTGGAGTCCATCGAGGGAGACCCAGTACTTC. As protein: CAWSPSRETQYF. V and J are TRBV30 and TRBJ2-5, with D unresolved. Per germline, CDR1 GTSNPN and CDR2 SVGIG (reference sequence). The CDR3 extends over 12 amino acids. Deletions cut 2 bases from V and 5 bases from J, with 9 bases between.

V is TRBV6-5 and J is TRBJ1-1, with 8 nucleotides matching TRBD1. The J segment lost 1 base and the V segment lost 7 bases, leaving 5 bases of the junction unmatched. CDR1 and CDR2 (germline): MNHEY, SVGAGI. The CDR3 covers 14 residues. As DNA, the CDR3 is TGTGCCAGCAAGACAGGGGTCGGGAACACTGAAGCTTTCTTT. Translation: CASKTGVGNTEAFF.

The J gene is TRBJ2-7, the V gene TRBV19; TRBD1 might be the D (6 bases). There are 16 residues in the CDR3. Germline V CDR1 and CDR2: LNHDA, SQIVND (reference sequence). V was cut by 5 bases and J by 3 bases, with 20 bases left in between. The CDR3 bases are TGTGCCAGTAGTCTAGCCTTGCAGGGGTTCGTCTACGAGCAGTACTTC. It translates to CASSLALQGFVYEQYF.

This clone has a handful of counts. V is TRBV30 and J is TRBJ1-6; 7 bases map to TRBD1. Germline assignment: CDR1 GTSNPN and CDR2 SVGIG (reference sequence). The CDR3 is 13 residues long. With V trimmed by 3 bases and J by 8 bases, 4 bases remained unmatched. The CDR3 sequence: CAWRNRGDSPLHF. In nucleotides, the CDR3 is TGTGCCTGGAGAAACAGGGGAGATTCACCCCTCCACTTT.

The V gene is TRBV7-2, the J gene TRBJ2-5, with 13 bases matching TRBD2. Germline V gene lookup returns CDR1 SGHTA and CDR2 FQGNSA. This CDR3 is built from 19 residues. V lost 0 bases, J lost 2 bases, and 9 bases stayed unmatched. The CDR3 DNA reads TGTGCCAGCAGCTTAGCGCCAAGGACTAGCGGGGGACCGCAAGAGACCCAGTACTTC. It encodes CASSLAPRTSGGPQETQYF. The full variable domain, with the rest looked up from reference TRBV7-2 and TRBJ2-5, is GAGVSQSPSNKVTEKGKDVELRCDPISGHTALYWYRQSLGQGLEFLIYFQGNSAPDKSGLPSDRFSAERTGGSVSTLTIQRTQQEDSAVYLCASSLAPRTSGGPQETQYFGPGTRLLVL.

The V gene is TRBV9, the J gene TRBJ2-3, with D unclear. The V end lost 6 bases, the J end lost 0 bases, and 14 bases lay between the germline ends. The germline gives CDR1 SGDLS, CDR2 YYNGEE. The CDR3 sequence is 15 residues long. This CDR3 is CASTRAVISTDTQYF. DNA for the CDR3: TGTGCCAGCACCCGTGCCGTTATTAGCACAGATACGCAGTATTTT.

V is TRBV2 and J is TRBJ2-1; 14 bases fit TRBD2. This CDR3 contains 16 residues. V was pared by 6 bases and J by 2 bases, with 3 bases of the junction left unmatched. Germline assignment: CDR1 SNHLY and CDR2 FYNNEI. This chain's CDR3 is CASRGLAGATYNEQFF. Here the CDR3 DNA reads TGTGCCAGCAGGGGACTAGCGGGAGCCACCTACAATGAGCAGTTCTTC.

The chain recombines TRBV5-5 with TRBJ2-5; D is uncertain. With 5 bases removed from V and 3 bases from J, the gap between germline ends came to 11 bases. The CDR3 has 13 amino acids. Looked up from germline, CDR1 is SGHKS and CDR2 is YYEKEE (reference sequence). The CDR3 bases are TGTGCCAGCAGTATAGCCGGTAAAGAGACCCAGTACTTC. This codes for CASSIAGKETQYF.

The chain is built from TRBV6-5 and TRBJ2-1, with TRBD1 identical over 8 bases. Per the germline V gene, CDR1 is MNHEY and CDR2 is SVGAGI. This CDR3 is built from 16 residues. The trim removed 4 bases at V and 6 bases at J, leaving 11 bases unmatched. The CDR3 loop is CASSSRTGTGLNEQFF. The CDR3 DNA is TGTGCCAGCAGTTCCCGAACCGGGACAGGTCTCAATGAGCAGTTCTTC.

The V call is TRBV4-1, the J call TRBJ2-3; 7 positions agree with TRBD2. The V gene end was trimmed by 3 bases and the J gene end by 0 bases; junction bases not matched to a gene: 15. Per the germline V gene, CDR1 is MGHRA and CDR2 is YSYEKL. CDR3 size: 19 residues. Here the CDR3 DNA reads TGCGCCAGCAGCCAGTATTGGAGCGGGGCCGTTTTAAGCACAGATACGCAGTATTTT. This codes for CASSQYWSGAVLSTDTQYF.

This chain connects TRBV7-2 to TRBJ2-4; TRBD2 matches at 11 bases. The V and J ends lost 1 base and 6 bases, in that order; junction bases with no gene match: 8. CDR1 is SGHTA, CDR2 FQGNSA, per germline. CDR3 length: 17 residues. CDR3 residues: CASSLEFLAGGRNIQYF. DNA of the CDR3: TGTGCCAGCAGCTTAGAATTCCTAGCGGGGGGTAGAAACATTCAGTACTTC.

The J gene is TRBJ2-7, the V gene TRBV18, with unresolved D. This CDR3 has 13 amino acids. With 3 bases removed from V and 0 bases from J, the gap between germline ends came to 6 bases. CDR1 and CDR2 (germline): KGHSH, LQKENI. CDR3 in amino acids: CASSPFDSYEQYF. For the CDR3, the DNA is TGTGCCAGCTCACCGTTCGACTCCTACGAGCAGTACTTC.

V is TRBV4-3 and J is TRBJ1-2; D perhaps matches TRBD1 (6 bases). The V and J ends lost 1 base and 4 bases respectively, with 16 bases between them. CDR1 and CDR2 (germline): LGHNA, YSLEER. The CDR3 runs to 16 residues. The DNA for the CDR3 is TGCGCCAGCAGCCAAGCGGAGGGAGCAGGGGTCTATGGCTACACCTTC. Amino acids: CASSQAEGAGVYGYTF.

The chain combines TRBV7-2 with TRBJ1-1, with D perhaps TRBD1 (6 bases). The CDR3 runs to 16 residues. Looked up from germline, CDR1 is SGHTA and CDR2 is FQGNSA. V was pared by 5 bases and J by 0 bases, with 16 bases between. In DNA form, the CDR3 reads TGTGCCAGCAGCCGACAATTTGGACAGCTGAACACTGAAGCTTTCTTT. Its protein product is CASSRQFGQLNTEAFF.

The chain has TRBV5-6 and TRBJ2-3; D is perhaps TRBD1 or TRBD2 (5 bases each). Germline values: CDR1 SGHDT, CDR2 YYEEEE. CDR3 size: 16 residues. V shed 0 bases and J shed 2 bases, with 13 bases lying between them. CDR3 sequence reads: CASSLGGPTHTDTQYF. DNA for the CDR3: TGTGCCAGCAGCTTGGGGGGACCAACACACACAGATACGCAGTATTTT.

The chain links TRBV2 to TRBJ2-2; D gene unclear. CDR1 and CDR2 from the germline V gene are SNHLY and FYNNEI. With 6 bases removed from V and 5 bases from J, the gap between germline ends came to 7 bases. This CDR3 is built from 12 residues. CDR3 in amino acids: CASRRSTGELFF. The CDR3 nucleotides are TGTGCCAGCAGACGCTCTACCGGGGAGCTGTTTTTT.

The genes are TRBV30 and TRBJ1-2; D is undetermined. Germline CDR1 and CDR2: GTSNPN and SVGIG (reference sequence). Trimming took off 8 bases at V and 0 bases at J, with 13 bases between the two ends. This CDR3 has 13 residues. CDR3 bases: TGTGCCGGAACTTTGGGTACTAACTATGGCTACACCTTC. Amino acid sequence: CAGTLGTNYGYTF.

The genes are TRBV9 and TRBJ2-3; 10 bases fit TRBD1. The V gene end was trimmed by 4 bases and the J gene end by 9 bases; junction bases not matched to a gene: 8. This CDR3 contains 14 residues. Germline lookup yields CDR1 SGDLS and CDR2 YYNGEE. The CDR3 protein is CASSMGQGSRTQYF. Here the CDR3 DNA reads TGTGCCAGCAGCATGGGACAGGGGAGTAGAACGCAGTATTTT.

This sequence joins TRBV12-5 and TRBJ1-2, with 7 nucleotides matching TRBD1. V lost 0 bases and J lost 4; bases outside the gene matches: 11. This CDR3 is built from 17 residues. Germline V gives CDR1 LGHNT, CDR2 FRNRAP. The DNA for the CDR3 is TGTGCTAGTGGTTTGGTGGTGGGGACAGCAAAAGGCTATGGCTACACCTTC. This sequence encodes CASGLVVGTAKGYGYTF. Variable domain in full (rest from reference TRBV12-5 and TRBJ1-2): DARVTQTPRHKVTEMGQEVTMRCQPILGHNTVFWYRQTMMQGLELLAYFRNRAPLDDSGMPKDRFSAEMPDATLATLKIQPSEPRDSAVYFCASGLVVGTAKGYGYTFGSGTRLTVV.

This clone was seen only a few times. The rearrangement uses TRBV11-3 and TRBJ1-5; D is possibly TRBD1 (6 bases). Deletions cut 0 bases from V and 0 bases from J, with 12 bases between. The CDR3 sequence is 17 residues long. CDR1 SGHNT and CDR2 YENEEA come from the germline V gene. This chain's CDR3 is CASSLDRTAYSNQPQHF. The CDR3 nucleotides read TGTGCCAGCAGCTTAGATAGGACAGCTTATAGCAATCAGCCCCAGCATTTT.

In this sample, this clone turned up a few times. V usage is TRBV2 and J usage is TRBJ2-2, with 10 bases lining up with TRBD1. The germline V gene encodes CDR1 SNHLY and CDR2 FYNNEI. This CDR3 comprises 17 residues. CDR3 protein: CAKSKRPGTGVPGELFF. The CDR3 bases are TGTGCTAAAAGCAAACGGCCCGGGACAGGGGTCCCCGGGGAGCTGTTTTTT.

The chain joins TRBV18 to TRBJ1-1; D is uncertain. The CDR3 runs to 14 residues. V shed 3 bases and J shed 0 bases, with 8 bases lying between them. Germline V CDR1 and CDR2: KGHSH, LQKENI. The CDR3 DNA is TGTGCCAGCTCACCGCGGGGTATGAACACTGAAGCTTTCTTT. Translation gives CASSPRGMNTEAFF.

V usage is TRBV10-2 and J usage is TRBJ2-7; D is unclear. Germline CDR1 reads WSHSY; CDR2 reads SAAADI. This CDR3 has 12 amino acids. The V end was cut by 6 bases, the J end by 3 bases, with 9 bases between. CDR3 region: CASSSTNYEQYF. The CDR3 coding sequence is TGCGCCAGCAGCTCCACTAACTACGAGCAGTACTTC.

This sequence joins TRBV5-1 and TRBJ2-5; 15 nucleotides agree with TRBD2. V shed 4 bases, J shed 5 bases, and the junction held 9 bases outside the gene matches. This CDR3 contains 17 residues. The germline CDR1 and CDR2 sequences are SGHRS and YFSETQ. The CDR3 DNA follows: TGCGCCAGCAGCGAGGGACTAGCGGGAGGAGGTTGGGAGACCCAGTACTTC. It specifies CASSEGLAGGGWETQYF. Based on the CDR3 plus reference TRBV5-1 and TRBJ2-5, the full variable domain is KAGVTQTPRYLIKTRGQQVTLSCSPISGHRSVSWYQQTPGQGLQFLFEYFSETQRNKGNFPGRFSGRQFSNSRSEMNVSTLELGDSALYLCASSEGLAGGGWETQYFGPGTRLLVL.

This clone occurred once. This sequence joins TRBV7-2 and TRBJ2-7; D gene uncertain. V lost 1 base and J lost 5, with 15 bases in between. The CDR3 totals 15 residues. From germline, CDR1 is SGHTA and CDR2 FQGNSA. The CDR3 spells CASSLVPGVSDEQYF. For the CDR3, the DNA is TGTGCCAGCAGCTTAGTACCGGGTGTGAGCGACGAGCAGTACTTC.

In its sample, this clone was seen once. The rearrangement joins TRBV5-4 to TRBJ2-3; possibly TRBD2 for D (5 bases). CDR1 and CDR2 from the germline V gene are SGHNT and YYREEE (reference sequence). Trimming removed 4 bases at V and 6 bases at J, with 18 bases between. CDR3 size: 15 residues. The CDR3 bases are TGTGCCAGCAGCCGAATAAGCGGACCTGCTGATACGCAGTATTTT. Protein: CASSRISGPADTQYF.

The V gene is TRBV16, the J gene TRBJ2-7; D not certain. V lost 0 bases, J lost 5 bases, and 11 bases lay in between. Germline V gene data show CDR1 as KGHSY and CDR2 as FQNENV. The CDR3 runs 14 residues. CDR3 amino acids: CASSQSPVRHEQYF. CDR3 nucleotides: TGTGCCAGCAGCCAATCACCGGTACGCCACGAGCAGTACTTC.